This T cell receptor (beta chain) was identified during a study of blood T cell repertoires in COVID-19. In germline, CDR1 is GTSNPN, CDR2 SVGIG (reference sequence). Trimming took 0 bases from V and 2 from J; bases not matched to a gene: 7. The CDR3 length is 15 residues. Libraries were prepared by immunoSEQ multiplex PCR; TCRdb keeps only in-frame clonotypes and omits some of them. The table records roughly 190,000 clones, about 86% of them present only once. This clone was seen just once. The sequencing input was peripheral blood. The V gene is TRBV30, the J gene TRBJ2-7, with 7 bases aligning to TRBD2. The sequence derives from a woman older than 75 in a cohort sampled during active or convalescent COVID-19. CDR3 loop: CAWSVGRGRAYEQYF. CDR3 DNA sequence: TGTGCCTGGAGTGTGGGGAGGGGCAGGGCCTACGAGCAGTACTTC. Supplemented by reference TRBV30 and TRBJ2-7, the full variable domain reads SQTIHQWPATLVQPVGSPLSLECTVEGTSNPNLYWYRQAAGRGLQLLFYSVGIGQISSEVPQNLSASRPQDRQFILSSKKLLLSDSGFYLCAWSVGRGRAYEQYFGPGTRLTVT.